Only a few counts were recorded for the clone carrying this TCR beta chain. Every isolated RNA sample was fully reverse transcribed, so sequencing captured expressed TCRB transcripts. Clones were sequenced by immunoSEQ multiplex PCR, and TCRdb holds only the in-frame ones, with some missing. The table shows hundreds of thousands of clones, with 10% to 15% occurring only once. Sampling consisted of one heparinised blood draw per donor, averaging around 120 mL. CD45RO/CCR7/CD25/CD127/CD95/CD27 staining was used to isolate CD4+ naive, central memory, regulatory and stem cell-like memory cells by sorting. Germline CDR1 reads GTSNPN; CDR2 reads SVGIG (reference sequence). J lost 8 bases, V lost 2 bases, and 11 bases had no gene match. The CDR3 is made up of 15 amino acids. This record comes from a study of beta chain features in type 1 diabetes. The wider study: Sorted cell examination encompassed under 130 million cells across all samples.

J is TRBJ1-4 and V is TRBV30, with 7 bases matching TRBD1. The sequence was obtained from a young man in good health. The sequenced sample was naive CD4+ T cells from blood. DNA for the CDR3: TGTGCCTGGAGTTCCCGTCTAGGGGGCGAAGAAAAACTGTTTTTT. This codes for CAWSSRLGGEEKLFF.